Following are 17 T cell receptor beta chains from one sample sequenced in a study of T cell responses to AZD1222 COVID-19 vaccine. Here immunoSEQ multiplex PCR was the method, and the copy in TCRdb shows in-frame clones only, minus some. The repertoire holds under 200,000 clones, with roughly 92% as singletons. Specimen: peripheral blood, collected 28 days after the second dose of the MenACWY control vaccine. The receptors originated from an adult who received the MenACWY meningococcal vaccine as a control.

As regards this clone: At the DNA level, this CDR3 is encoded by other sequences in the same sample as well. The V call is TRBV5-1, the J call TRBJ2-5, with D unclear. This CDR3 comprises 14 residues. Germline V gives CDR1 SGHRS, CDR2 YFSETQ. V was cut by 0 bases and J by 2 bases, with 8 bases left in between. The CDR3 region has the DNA TGCGCCAGCAGCTTGGGGACCGTGCAAGAGACCCAGTACTTC. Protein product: CASSLGTVQETQYF.

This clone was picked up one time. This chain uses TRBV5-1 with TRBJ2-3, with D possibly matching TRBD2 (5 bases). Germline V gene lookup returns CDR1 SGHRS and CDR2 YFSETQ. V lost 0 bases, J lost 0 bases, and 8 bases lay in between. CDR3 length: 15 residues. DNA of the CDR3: TGCGCCAGCAGCTTGGTCCGGACTAGCACAGATACGCAGTATTTT. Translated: CASSLVRTSTDTQYF.

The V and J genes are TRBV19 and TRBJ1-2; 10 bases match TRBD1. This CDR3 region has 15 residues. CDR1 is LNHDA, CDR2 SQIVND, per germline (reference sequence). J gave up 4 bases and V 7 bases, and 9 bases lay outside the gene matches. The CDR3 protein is CASTLDRGQSYGYTF. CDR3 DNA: TGTGCCAGTACCCTAGACAGGGGGCAGAGCTATGGCTACACCTTC.

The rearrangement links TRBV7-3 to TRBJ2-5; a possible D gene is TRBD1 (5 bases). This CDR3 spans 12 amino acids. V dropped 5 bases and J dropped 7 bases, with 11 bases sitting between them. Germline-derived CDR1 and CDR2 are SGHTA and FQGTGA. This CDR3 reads CASSPNTGTQYF. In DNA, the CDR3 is TGTGCCAGCAGCCCAAATACAGGGACCCAGTACTTC.

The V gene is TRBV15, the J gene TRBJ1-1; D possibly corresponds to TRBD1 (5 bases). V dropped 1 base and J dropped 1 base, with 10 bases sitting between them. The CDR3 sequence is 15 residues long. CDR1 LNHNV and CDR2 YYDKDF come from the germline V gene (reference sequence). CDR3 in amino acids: CATSRAGTGNTEAFF. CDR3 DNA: TGTGCCACCAGCAGAGCCGGGACTGGGAACACTGAAGCTTTCTTT.

DNA of the CDR3: TGTGCCAGCAGCCGCTACCAGGAGGGCGAGCAGTTCTTC. It translates to CASSRYQEGEQFF. The chain recombines TRBV7-3 with TRBJ2-1; the D gene is possibly TRBD2 (6 bases). The CDR3 has 13 residues. Trimming removed 5 bases at V and 10 bases at J, with 15 bases between. CDR1 is SGHTA and CDR2 is FQGTGA in the germline V gene. The full variable domain, in which reference TRBV7-3 and TRBJ2-1 provide the parts outside the CDR3, is GAGVSQTPSNKVTEKGKYVELRCDPISGHTALYWYRQSLGQGPEFLIYFQGTGAADDSGLPNDRFFAVRPEGSVSTLKIQRTERGDSAVYLCASSRYQEGEQFFGPGTRLTVL.

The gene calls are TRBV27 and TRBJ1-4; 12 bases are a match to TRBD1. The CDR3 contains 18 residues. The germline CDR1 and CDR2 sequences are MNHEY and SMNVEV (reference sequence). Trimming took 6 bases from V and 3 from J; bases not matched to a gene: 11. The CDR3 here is CASSRHRDRGLSNEKLFF. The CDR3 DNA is TGTGCCAGCAGCCGCCACCGGGACAGGGGGCTATCTAATGAAAAACTGTTTTTT.

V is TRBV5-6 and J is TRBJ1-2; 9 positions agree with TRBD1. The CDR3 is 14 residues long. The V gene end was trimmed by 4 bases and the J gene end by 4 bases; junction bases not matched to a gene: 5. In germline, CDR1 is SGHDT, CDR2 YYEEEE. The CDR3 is CASSRTGVAYGYTF. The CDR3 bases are TGTGCCAGCAGCCGGACAGGGGTTGCCTATGGCTACACCTTC.

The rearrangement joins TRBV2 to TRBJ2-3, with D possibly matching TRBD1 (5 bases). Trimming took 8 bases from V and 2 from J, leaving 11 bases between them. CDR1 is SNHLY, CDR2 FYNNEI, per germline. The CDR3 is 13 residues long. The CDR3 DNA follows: TGTGCCAGCTTGGGGCAGGCCACAGATACGCAGTATTTT. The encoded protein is CASLGQATDTQYF.

This chain's CDR3 is CATSRDNRYTF. As DNA, the CDR3 is TGTGCCACCAGCAGAGACAACCGCTACACCTTC. This sequence joins TRBV15 and TRBJ1-2; D not resolved. Germline assignment: CDR1 LNHNV and CDR2 YYDKDF (reference sequence). Trimming removed 0 bases from V and 9 bases from J, with 5 bases in between. CDR3 length: 11 amino acids.

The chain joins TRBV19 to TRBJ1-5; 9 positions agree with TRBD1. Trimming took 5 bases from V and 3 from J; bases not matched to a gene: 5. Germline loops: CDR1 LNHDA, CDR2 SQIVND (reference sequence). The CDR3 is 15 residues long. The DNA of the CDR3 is TGTGCCAGTAGTCTCGGGACAGGGTACAATCAGCCCCAGCATTTT. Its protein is CASSLGTGYNQPQHF. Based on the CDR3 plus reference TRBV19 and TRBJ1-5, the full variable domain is DGGITQSPKYLFRKEGQNVTLSCEQNLNHDAMYWYRQDPGQGLRLIYYSQIVNDFQKGDIAEGYSVSREKKESFPLTVTSAQKNPTAFYLCASSLGTGYNQPQHFGDGTRLSIL.

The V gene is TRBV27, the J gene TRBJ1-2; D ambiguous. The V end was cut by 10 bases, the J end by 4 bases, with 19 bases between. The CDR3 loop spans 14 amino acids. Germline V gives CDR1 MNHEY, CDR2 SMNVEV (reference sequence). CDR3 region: CATSPGLLFYGYTF. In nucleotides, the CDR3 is TGTGCCACCTCGCCAGGCCTTCTTTTCTATGGCTACACCTTC.

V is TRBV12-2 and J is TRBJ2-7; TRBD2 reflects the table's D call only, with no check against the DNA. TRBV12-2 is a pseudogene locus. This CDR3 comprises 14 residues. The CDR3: CASRLADSSYEQYF. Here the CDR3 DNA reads TGTGCAAGTCGCTTGGCGGACTCTTCCTACGAGCAGTACTTC.

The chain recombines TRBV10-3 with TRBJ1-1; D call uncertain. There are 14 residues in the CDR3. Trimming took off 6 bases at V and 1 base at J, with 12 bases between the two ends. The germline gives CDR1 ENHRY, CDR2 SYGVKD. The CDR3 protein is CAIRGLAGNTEAFF. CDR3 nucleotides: TGTGCCATCAGAGGCCTCGCGGGGAACACTGAAGCTTTCTTT.

CDR3 sequence reads: CASSLGRQGTYTF. CDR3 nucleotide sequence: TGTGCCAGCAGCTTAGGAAGACAGGGGACCTACACCTTC. The chain employs TRBV11-1 and TRBJ1-2, with 8 nucleotides matching TRBD1. The junction had 5 bases not matched to a gene; V was cut back by 1 base and J by 10 bases. Germline V lookup: CDR1 SGHAT, CDR2 FQDESV (reference sequence). CDR3 size: 13 residues.

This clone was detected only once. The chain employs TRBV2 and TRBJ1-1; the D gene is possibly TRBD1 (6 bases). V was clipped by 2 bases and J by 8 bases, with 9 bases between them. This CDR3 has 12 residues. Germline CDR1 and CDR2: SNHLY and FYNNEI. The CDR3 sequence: CASSERGTEAFF. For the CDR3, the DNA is TGTGCCAGCAGTGAACGGGGGACAGAAGCTTTCTTT.

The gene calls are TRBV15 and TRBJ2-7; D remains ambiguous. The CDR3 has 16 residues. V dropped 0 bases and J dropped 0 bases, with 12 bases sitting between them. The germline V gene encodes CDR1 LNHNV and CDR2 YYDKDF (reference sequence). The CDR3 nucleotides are TGTGCCACCAGCAGAGAGGGCGGTCCCAGCTCCTACGAGCAGTACTTC. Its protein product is CATSREGGPSSYEQYF.